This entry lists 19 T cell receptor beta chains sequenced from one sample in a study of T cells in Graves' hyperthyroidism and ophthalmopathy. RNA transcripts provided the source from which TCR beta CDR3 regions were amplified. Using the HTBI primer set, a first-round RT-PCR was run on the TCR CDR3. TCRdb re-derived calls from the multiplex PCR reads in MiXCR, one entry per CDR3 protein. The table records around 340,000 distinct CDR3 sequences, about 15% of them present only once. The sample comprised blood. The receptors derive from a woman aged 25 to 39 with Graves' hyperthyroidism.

In DNA, the CDR3 is TGTGCCAGCAGTTATCCTTGGGGCTATGATACGCAGTATTTT. It translates to CASSYPWGYDTQYF. The rearrangement links TRBV6-2 or TRBV6-3 to TRBJ2-3, with D tentatively TRBD1 (5 bases). The ends were cut back, 3 bases at V and 6 bases at J, with 13 bases in the middle. The CDR3 has 14 residues. Germline lookup yields CDR1 MNHEY and CDR2 SVGEGT.

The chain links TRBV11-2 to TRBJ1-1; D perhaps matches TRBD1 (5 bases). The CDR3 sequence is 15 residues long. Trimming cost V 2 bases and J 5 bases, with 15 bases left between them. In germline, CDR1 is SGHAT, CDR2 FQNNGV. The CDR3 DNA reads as TGTGCCAGCAGCTTAATGGGGCGCCGAGATACTGAAGCTTTCTTT. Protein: CASSLMGRRDTEAFF.

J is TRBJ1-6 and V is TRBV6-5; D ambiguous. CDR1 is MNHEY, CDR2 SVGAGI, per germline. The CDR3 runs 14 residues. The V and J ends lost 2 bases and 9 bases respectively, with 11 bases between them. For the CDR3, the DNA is TGTGCCAGCAGTTACCGGGTGCTTAGTTCACCCCTCCACTTT. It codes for CASSYRVLSSPLHF.

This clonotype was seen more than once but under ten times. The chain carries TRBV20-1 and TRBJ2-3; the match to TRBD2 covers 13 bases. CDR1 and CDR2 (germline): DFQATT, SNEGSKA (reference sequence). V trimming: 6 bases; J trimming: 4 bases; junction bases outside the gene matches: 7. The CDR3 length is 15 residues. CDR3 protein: CSASTGLAGPDTQYF. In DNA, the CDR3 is TGCAGTGCCTCCACGGGACTAGCGGGACCAGATACGCAGTATTTT.

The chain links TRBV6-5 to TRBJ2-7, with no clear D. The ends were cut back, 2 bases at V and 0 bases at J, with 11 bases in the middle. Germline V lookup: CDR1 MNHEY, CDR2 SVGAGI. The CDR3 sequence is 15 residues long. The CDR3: CASSYRHSLSYEQYF. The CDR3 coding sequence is TGTGCCAGCAGTTACCGGCACAGCCTCTCCTACGAGCAGTACTTC.

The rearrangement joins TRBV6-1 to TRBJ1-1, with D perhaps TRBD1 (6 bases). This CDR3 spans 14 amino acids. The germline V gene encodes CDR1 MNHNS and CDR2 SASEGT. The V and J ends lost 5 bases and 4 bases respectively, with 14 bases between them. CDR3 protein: CASSLGGARTEAFF. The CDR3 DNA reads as TGTGCCAGCAGTTTAGGGGGGGCCCGCACTGAAGCTTTCTTT.

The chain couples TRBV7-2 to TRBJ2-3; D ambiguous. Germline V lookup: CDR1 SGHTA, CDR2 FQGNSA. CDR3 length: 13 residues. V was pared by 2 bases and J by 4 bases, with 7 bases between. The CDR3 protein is CASSLHRADTQYF. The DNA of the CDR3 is TGTGCCAGCAGCTTACATCGGGCAGATACGCAGTATTTT.

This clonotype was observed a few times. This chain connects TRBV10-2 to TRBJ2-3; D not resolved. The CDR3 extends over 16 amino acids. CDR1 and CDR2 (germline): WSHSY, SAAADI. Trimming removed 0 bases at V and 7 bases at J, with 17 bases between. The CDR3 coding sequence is TGCGCCAGCAGTGAGTCACGCTCGTTTGCCCCTTATACGCAGTATTTT. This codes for CASSESRSFAPYTQYF.

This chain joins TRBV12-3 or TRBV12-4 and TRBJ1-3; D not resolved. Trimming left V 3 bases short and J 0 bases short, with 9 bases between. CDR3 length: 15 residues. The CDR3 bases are TGTGCCAGCAGTTTCTCGTCGGACTCTGGAAACACCATATATTTT. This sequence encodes CASSFSSDSGNTIYF.

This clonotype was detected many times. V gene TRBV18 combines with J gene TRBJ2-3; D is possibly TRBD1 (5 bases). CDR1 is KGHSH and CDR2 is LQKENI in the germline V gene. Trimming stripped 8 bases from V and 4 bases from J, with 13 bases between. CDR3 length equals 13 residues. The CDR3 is CASSPQGADTQYF. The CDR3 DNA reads TGTGCCAGCAGCCCTCAAGGGGCAGATACGCAGTATTTT.

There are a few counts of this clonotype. The CDR3, as DNA: TGTGCCAGCAGCCGGACTCGGGTGGCTAACTATGGCTACACCTTC. Its protein product is CASSRTRVANYGYTF. This chain links TRBV12-3 or TRBV12-4 with TRBJ1-2; D gene unclear. The CDR3 runs to 15 residues. V gave up 6 bases and J gave up 0 bases, with 14 bases separating them.

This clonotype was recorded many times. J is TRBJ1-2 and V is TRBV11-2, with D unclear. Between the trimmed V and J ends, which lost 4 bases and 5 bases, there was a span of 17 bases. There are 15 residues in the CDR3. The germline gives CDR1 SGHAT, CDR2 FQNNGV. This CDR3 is CASSSISAYPYGYTF. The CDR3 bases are TGTGCCAGCAGCTCCATCAGCGCCTACCCGTATGGCTACACCTTC.

CDR3 residues: CSARDGLGIGGSNQPQHF. The CDR3 DNA follows: TGCAGTGCTAGAGATGGACTGGGAATAGGGGGTAGCAATCAGCCCCAGCATTTT. The chain recombines TRBV20-1 with TRBJ1-5; D is possibly TRBD1 (6 bases). CDR1 and CDR2 from the germline V gene are DFQATT and SNEGSKA (reference sequence). The V end was cut by 0 bases, the J end by 0 bases, with 18 bases between. CDR3 length: 18 amino acids.

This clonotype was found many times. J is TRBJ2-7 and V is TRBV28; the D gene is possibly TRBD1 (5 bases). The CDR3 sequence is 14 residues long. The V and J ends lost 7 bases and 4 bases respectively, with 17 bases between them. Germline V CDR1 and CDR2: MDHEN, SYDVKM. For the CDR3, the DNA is TGTGCCAGCACCCGAAGGGGCGCGTCGTACGAGCAGTACTTC. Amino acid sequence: CASTRRGASYEQYF.

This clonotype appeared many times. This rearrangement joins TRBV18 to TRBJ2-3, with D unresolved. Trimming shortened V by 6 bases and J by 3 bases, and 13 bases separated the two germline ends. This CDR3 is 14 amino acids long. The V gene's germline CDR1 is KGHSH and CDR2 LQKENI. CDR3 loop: CASSSRAGTDTQYF. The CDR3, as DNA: TGTGCCAGCTCGTCGCGCGCCGGGACAGATACGCAGTATTTT.

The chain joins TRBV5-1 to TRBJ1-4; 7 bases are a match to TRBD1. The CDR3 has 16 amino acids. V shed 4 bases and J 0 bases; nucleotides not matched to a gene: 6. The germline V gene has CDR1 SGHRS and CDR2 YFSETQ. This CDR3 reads CASSPGTVSTNEKLFF. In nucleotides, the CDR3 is TGCGCCAGCAGCCCCGGGACAGTGTCAACTAATGAAAAACTGTTTTTT.

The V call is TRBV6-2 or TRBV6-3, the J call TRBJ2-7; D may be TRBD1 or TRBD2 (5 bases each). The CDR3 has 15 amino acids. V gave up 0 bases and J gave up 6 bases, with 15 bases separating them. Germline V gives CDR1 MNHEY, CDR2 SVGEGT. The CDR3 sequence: CASSYSGVYESEQYF. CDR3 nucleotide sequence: TGTGCCAGCAGTTACTCGGGGGTGTACGAATCCGAGCAGTACTTC.

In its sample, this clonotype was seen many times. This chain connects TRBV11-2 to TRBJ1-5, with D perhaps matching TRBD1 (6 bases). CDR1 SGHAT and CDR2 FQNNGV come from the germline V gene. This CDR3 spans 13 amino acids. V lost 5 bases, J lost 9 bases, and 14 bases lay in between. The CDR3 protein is CASSQGPSPPQHF. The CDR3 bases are TGTGCCAGCAGCCAGGGGCCCTCCCCGCCCCAGCATTTT.

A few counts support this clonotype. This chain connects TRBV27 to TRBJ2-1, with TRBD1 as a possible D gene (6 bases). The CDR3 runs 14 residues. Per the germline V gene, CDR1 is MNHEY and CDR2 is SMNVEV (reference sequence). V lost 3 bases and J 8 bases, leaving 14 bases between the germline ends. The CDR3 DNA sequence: TGTGCCAGCAGTTTGGCACAGGGATGGGATGAGCAGTTCTTC. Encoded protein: CASSLAQGWDEQFF.